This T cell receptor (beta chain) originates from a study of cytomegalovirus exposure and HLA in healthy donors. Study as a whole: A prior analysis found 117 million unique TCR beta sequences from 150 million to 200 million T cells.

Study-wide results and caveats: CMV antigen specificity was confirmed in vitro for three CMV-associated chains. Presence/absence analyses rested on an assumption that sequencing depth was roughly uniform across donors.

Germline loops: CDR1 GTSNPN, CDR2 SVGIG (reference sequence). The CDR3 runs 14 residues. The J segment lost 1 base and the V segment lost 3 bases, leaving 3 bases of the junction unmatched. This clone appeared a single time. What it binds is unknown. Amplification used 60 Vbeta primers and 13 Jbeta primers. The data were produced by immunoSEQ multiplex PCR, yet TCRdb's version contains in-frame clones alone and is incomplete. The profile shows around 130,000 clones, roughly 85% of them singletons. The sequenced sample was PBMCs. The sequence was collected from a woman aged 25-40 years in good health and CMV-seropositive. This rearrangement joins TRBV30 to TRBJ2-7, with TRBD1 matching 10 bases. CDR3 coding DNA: TGTGCCTGGAGCAGACAGGGGGCATCCTACGAGCAGTACTTC. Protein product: CAWSRQGASYEQYF.